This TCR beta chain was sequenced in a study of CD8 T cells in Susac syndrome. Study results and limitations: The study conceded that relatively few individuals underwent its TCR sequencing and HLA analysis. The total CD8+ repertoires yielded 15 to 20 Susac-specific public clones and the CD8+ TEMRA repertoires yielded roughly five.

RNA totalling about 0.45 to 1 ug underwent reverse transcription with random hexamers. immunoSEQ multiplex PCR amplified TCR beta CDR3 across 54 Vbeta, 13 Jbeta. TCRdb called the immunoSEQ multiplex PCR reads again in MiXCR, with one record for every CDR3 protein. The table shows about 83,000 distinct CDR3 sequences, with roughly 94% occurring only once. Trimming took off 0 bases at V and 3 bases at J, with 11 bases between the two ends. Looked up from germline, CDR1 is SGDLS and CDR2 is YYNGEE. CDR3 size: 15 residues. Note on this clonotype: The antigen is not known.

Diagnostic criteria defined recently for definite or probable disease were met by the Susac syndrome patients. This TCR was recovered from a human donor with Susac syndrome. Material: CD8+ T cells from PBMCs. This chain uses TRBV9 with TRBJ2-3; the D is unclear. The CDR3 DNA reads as TGTGCCAGCAGCGTAGCCGGGCAGCCTACAGATACGCAGTATTTT. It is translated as CASSVAGQPTDTQYF.